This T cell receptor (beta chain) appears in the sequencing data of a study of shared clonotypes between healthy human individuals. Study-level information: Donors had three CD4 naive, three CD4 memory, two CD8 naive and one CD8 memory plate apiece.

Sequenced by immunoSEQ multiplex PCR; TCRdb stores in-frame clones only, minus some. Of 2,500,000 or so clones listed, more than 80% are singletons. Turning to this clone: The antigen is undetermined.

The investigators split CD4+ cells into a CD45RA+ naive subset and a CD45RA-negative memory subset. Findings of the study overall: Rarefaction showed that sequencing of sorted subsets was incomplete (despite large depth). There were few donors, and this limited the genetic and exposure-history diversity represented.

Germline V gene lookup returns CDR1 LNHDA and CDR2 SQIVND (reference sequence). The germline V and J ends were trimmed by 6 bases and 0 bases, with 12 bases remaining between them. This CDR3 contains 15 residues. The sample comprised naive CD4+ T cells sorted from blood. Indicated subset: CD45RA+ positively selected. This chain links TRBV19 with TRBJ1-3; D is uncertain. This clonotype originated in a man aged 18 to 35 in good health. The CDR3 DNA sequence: TGTGCCAGTAGCCCCCGACCGACCTCTGGAAACACCATATATTTT. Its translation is CASSPRPTSGNTIYF.